These 23 T cell receptor beta chains originate from one sample sequenced in a study of Ad26.COV2.S vaccination and SARS-CoV-2 variants. Only in-frame clones appear in the TCRdb table, and some are missing; sequencing was by immunoSEQ multiplex PCR. This table holds roughly 500,000 clones, 87% found once. This sample's treatment: 15 to 20 received Ad26.COV2.S at low or high dose, single or two shots; 5 received placebo; per-sample allocation not given. Sampling was done on day 63 after the first vaccine or placebo injection. Material: peripheral blood, obtained in a trial of Ad26.COV2.S vaccine versus placebo. The receptors come from a person between 18 and 65 years old who received the Ad26.COV2.S COVID-19 vaccine or a placebo.

CDR3 in amino acids: CSVEDPQGTYNEQFF. The CDR3 coding sequence is TGCAGCGTTGAAGATCCCCAGGGGACCTACAATGAGCAGTTCTTC. The chain links TRBV29-1 to TRBJ2-1, with a tentative D call TRBD1 (6 bases). This CDR3 has 15 residues. V lost 0 bases, J lost 2 bases, and 11 bases lay in between. CDR1 is SQVTM, CDR2 ANQGSEA, per germline.

The chain carries TRBV19 and TRBJ2-1; 7 nucleotides match TRBD2. Germline trimming cut 1 base from V and 0 bases from J; bases unmatched to any gene: 9. The length of the CDR3 is 18 residues. Germline CDR1 is LNHDA and CDR2 is SQIVND (reference sequence). In nucleotides, the CDR3 is TGTGCCAGTAGTATAGTCCAAGGAGCGGGGCCCTCCTACAATGAGCAGTTCTTC. Its protein is CASSIVQGAGPSYNEQFF.

The chain carries TRBV4-1 and TRBJ1-1; D is possibly TRBD1 (5 bases). The CDR3 loop spans 13 amino acids. Germline CDR1 reads MGHRA; CDR2 reads YSYEKL. V shed 1 base and J shed 7 bases, with 10 bases lying between them. DNA of the CDR3: TGCGCCAGCAGCCAAGTCTTTGGGGGTGAAGCTTTCTTT. This codes for CASSQVFGGEAFF.

The count of this clone is one. The chain uses TRBV4-1 and TRBJ1-1, with D perhaps matching TRBD1 (6 bases). The V gene lost 1 base and the J gene lost 0 bases, with 9 bases spanning the gap. This CDR3 has 15 residues. Germline CDR1 reads MGHRA; CDR2 reads YSYEKL. The CDR3 region is CASSQVSGVNTEAFF. DNA of the CDR3: TGCGCCAGCAGCCAAGTTTCAGGGGTGAACACTGAAGCTTTCTTT.

This chain connects TRBV19 to TRBJ2-5; TRBD1 matches at 9 bases. This CDR3 is 16 amino acids long. Germline values: CDR1 LNHDA, CDR2 SQIVND (reference sequence). Unmatched junction bases numbered 10, after V lost 3 bases and J lost 5 bases. Here the CDR3 DNA reads TGTGCCAGTAGTATCGCAGGACAGGGGTTCGGGGAGACCCAGTACTTC. Its translation is CASSIAGQGFGETQYF. Combining the CDR3 with reference TRBV19 and TRBJ2-5 gives the whole variable domain DGGITQSPKYLFRKEGQNVTLSCEQNLNHDAMYWYRQDPGQGLRLIYYSQIVNDFQKGDIAEGYSVSREKKESFPLTVTSAQKNPTAFYLCASSIAGQGFGETQYFGPGTRLLVL.

The chain joins TRBV27 to TRBJ2-3; 11 positions agree with TRBD2. This CDR3 is built from 14 residues. Germline CDR1 and CDR2: MNHEY and SMNVEV (reference sequence). Losses at the gene ends were 0 bases for V and 9 bases for J; bases not matched to a gene: 2. CDR3 sequence (DNA): TGTGCCAGCAGTTTATCGACTAGCGGGAAGACGCAGTATTTT. This sequence encodes CASSLSTSGKTQYF.

The V gene is TRBV27, the J gene TRBJ2-3, with D maybe TRBD1 (5 bases). Germline CDR1 is MNHEY and CDR2 is SMNVEV (reference sequence). CDR3 size: 15 residues. Trimming removed 3 bases from V and 8 bases from J, with 18 bases in between. CDR3 coding DNA: TGTGCCAGCAGTTTGTCCGTAGTGAATAGGGGTACGCAGTATTTT. It codes for CASSLSVVNRGTQYF.

This clone has a handful of counts. V and J are TRBV5-4 and TRBJ1-6; the D gene is possibly TRBD1 (5 bases). Germline V gene data show CDR1 as SGHNT and CDR2 as YYREEE (reference sequence). Trimming stripped 3 bases from V and 7 bases from J, with 8 bases between. This CDR3 is built from 13 residues. CDR3: CASSWRDNSPLHF. CDR3 sequence (DNA): TGTGCCAGCAGCTGGAGGGACAATTCACCCCTCCACTTT.

The chain combines TRBV7-3 with TRBJ2-2; TRBD1 matches at 7 bases. The CDR3 totals 13 residues. V dropped 4 bases and J dropped 8; count of bases not matched to a gene: 4. CDR1 is SGHTA and CDR2 is FQGTGA in the germline V gene. Here the CDR3 reads CASSSTGLGELFF. The CDR3 DNA is TGTGCCAGCAGCTCGACAGGGTTGGGGGAGCTGTTTTTT.

V usage is TRBV9 and J usage is TRBJ2-5; no clear D gene. Germline V CDR1 and CDR2: SGDLS, YYNGEE. Trimming removed 0 bases at V and 4 bases at J, with 10 bases between. The length of the CDR3 is 14 residues. The DNA for the CDR3 is TGTGCCAGCAGCGTAGGAGACCCCCCAGAGACCCAGTACTTC. Protein: CASSVGDPPETQYF.

The chain recombines TRBV19 with TRBJ2-2; 8 bases match TRBD1. With 7 bases clipped from V and 10 bases from J, the junction kept 17 bases outside the gene matches. Germline V lookup: CDR1 LNHDA, CDR2 SQIVND (reference sequence). CDR3 length: 16 amino acids. The CDR3 DNA is TGTGCCAGTAAGACCCAAGGACAGGGACTCTCCGAGGAGCTGTTTTTT. Translated: CASKTQGQGLSEELFF.

The chain joins TRBV2 to TRBJ2-7, with D perhaps matching TRBD1 (5 bases). The CDR3 consists of 15 residues. Looked up from germline, CDR1 is SNHLY and CDR2 is FYNNEI. Between the trimmed V and J ends, which lost 8 bases and 5 bases, there was a span of 22 bases. CDR3 region: CASAPGQGLRDEQYF. CDR3 DNA: TGTGCCAGCGCACCCGGGCAGGGTTTAAGGGACGAGCAGTACTTC.

The chain carries TRBV7-9 and TRBJ2-1; the D gene could be TRBD1 or TRBD2 (5 bases each). Trimming removed 0 bases at V and 6 bases at J, with 9 bases between. Germline CDR1 is SEHNR and CDR2 is FQNEAQ (reference sequence). CDR3 length equals 14 residues. CDR3 nucleotide sequence: TGTGCCAGCAGCTTAGCTGGGACGGTCAATGAGCAGTTCTTC. Encoded protein: CASSLAGTVNEQFF.

The chain has TRBV20-1 and TRBJ2-7; D might be TRBD2 (5 bases). The ends were cut back, 6 bases at V and 6 bases at J, with 9 bases in the middle. The CDR3 runs to 10 residues. Germline V lookup: CDR1 DFQATT, CDR2 SNEGSKA (reference sequence). CDR3 sequence reads: CSALRGEQYF. The CDR3 bases are TGCAGTGCCTTACGGGGCGAGCAGTACTTC.

The V and J genes are TRBV27 and TRBJ2-2, with 9 bases aligning to TRBD2. Germline loops: CDR1 MNHEY, CDR2 SMNVEV (reference sequence). V lost 6 bases to trimming and J lost 1 base; unmatched junction nucleotides: 6. CDR3 size: 16 residues. DNA of the CDR3: TGTGCCAGCAGCGTAGTAGCGGGAGTGAACACCGGGGAGCTGTTTTTT. Translating it yields CASSVVAGVNTGELFF.

In this sample, this clone turned up a few times. The CDR3 DNA is TGTGCCAGCAGCAAAGGACCAAACCCAACTAGCGGGGGAAACACCGGGGAGCTGTTTTTT. Protein product: CASSKGPNPTSGGNTGELFF. The V gene is TRBV21-1, the J gene TRBJ2-2; no DNA check was done on the table's D call, TRBD2. TRBV21-1 is a pseudogene locus. This CDR3 contains 20 residues.

The genes are TRBV7-9 and TRBJ1-5, with D possibly being TRBD1 (5 bases). Trimming took 1 base from V and 6 from J, leaving 13 bases between them. Per the germline V gene, CDR1 is SEHNR and CDR2 is FQNEAQ (reference sequence). This CDR3 has 15 amino acids. This CDR3 reads CASSLEKGNVQPQHF. The CDR3 nucleotides read TGTGCCAGCAGCTTAGAAAAGGGGAACGTTCAGCCCCAGCATTTT.

CDR3: CASSPLPRDEQFF. The CDR3 bases are TGTGCCAGCAGCCCCCTCCCTAGGGATGAGCAGTTCTTC. The chain joins TRBV3-1 (or the pseudogene TRBV3-2) to TRBJ2-1; D remains ambiguous. The CDR3 is 13 residues long. V lost 4 bases and J 8 bases, leaving 12 bases between the germline ends. Germline V gene data show CDR1 as LGHDT and CDR2 as YNNKEL (reference sequence).

The chain has TRBV5-4 and TRBJ2-2; no clear D. This CDR3 region has 12 residues. CDR1 SGHNT and CDR2 YYREEE come from the germline V gene (reference sequence). V lost 10 bases and J lost 5, with 12 bases in between. The CDR3, as DNA: TGTGCCGCGCGAATAGGAACCGGGGAGCTGTTTTTT. The encoded protein is CAARIGTGELFF.

This chain joins TRBV27 and TRBJ2-3; D might be TRBD2 (6 bases). This CDR3 region has 15 residues. Germline lookup yields CDR1 MNHEY and CDR2 SMNVEV (reference sequence). V was cut by 3 bases and J by 0 bases, with 10 bases left in between. CDR3 DNA sequence: TGTGCCAGCAGTTTTAGGAGGGGAAGCACAGATACGCAGTATTTT. Translated, it gives CASSFRRGSTDTQYF.

In its sample, this clone was seen once. The rearrangement joins TRBV28 to TRBJ1-1, with D uncertain. Trimming pared 6 bases from V and 6 bases from J, leaving 14 bases between. Germline V gene lookup returns CDR1 MDHEN and CDR2 SYDVKM. The CDR3 totals 13 residues. In DNA form, the CDR3 reads TGTGCCAGCAGCATCCAAAAGCCGCCTGAAGCTTTCTTT. Its translation: CASSIQKPPEAFF.

This chain uses TRBV30 with TRBJ2-3, with TRBD1 as a possible D gene (6 bases). This CDR3 region has 14 residues. The germline gives CDR1 GTSNPN, CDR2 SVGIG (reference sequence). V lost 2 bases and J lost 4, with 13 bases in between. CDR3 DNA sequence: TGTGCCTGGAGTCCACAGGGCTACTCAGATACGCAGTATTTT. It specifies CAWSPQGYSDTQYF.

This chain joins TRBV7-2 and TRBJ2-5; D tentatively reads TRBD1 or TRBD2 (7 bases each). The CDR3 contains 14 residues. V shed 5 bases and J shed 5 bases, with 15 bases lying between them. CDR1 is SGHTA, CDR2 FQGNSA, per germline. CDR3 nucleotides: TGTGCCAGCAGCCAGGGGGGGGCCGGGGAGACCCAGTACTTC. Translation: CASSQGGAGETQYF. The whole variable domain, filled in from reference TRBV7-2 and TRBJ2-5, reads GAGVSQSPSNKVTEKGKDVELRCDPISGHTALYWYRQSLGQGLEFLIYFQGNSAPDKSGLPSDRFSAERTGGSVSTLTIQRTQQEDSAVYLCASSQGGAGETQYFGPGTRLLVL.